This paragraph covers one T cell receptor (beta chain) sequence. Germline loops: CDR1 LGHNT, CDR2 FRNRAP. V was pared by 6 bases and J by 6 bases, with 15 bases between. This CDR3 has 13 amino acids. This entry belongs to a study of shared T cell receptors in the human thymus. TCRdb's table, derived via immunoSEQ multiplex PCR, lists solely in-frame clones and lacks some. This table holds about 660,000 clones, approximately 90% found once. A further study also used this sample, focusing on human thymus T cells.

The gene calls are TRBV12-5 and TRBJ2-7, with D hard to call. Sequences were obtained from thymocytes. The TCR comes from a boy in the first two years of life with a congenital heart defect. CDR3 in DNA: TGTGCTAGTGGGAACCCACCTCCGGGCGAGCAGTACTTC. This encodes CASGNPPPGEQYF.